The 28 T cell receptor beta chains presented below share a single source sample, sequenced in a study of T cells in localized non-small cell lung cancer. The table came from immunoSEQ multiplex PCR; TCRdb's copy has only in-frame clones and leaves some out. The repertoire holds around 1,900 clones, with around 34% as singletons. Sample: lung tumor tissue, taken before any cancer treatment. These receptors were obtained from a male donor older than 55 with stage II lung adenocarcinoma.

V is TRBV30 and J is TRBJ1-4; D call uncertain. The CDR3 contains 13 residues. The V and J ends lost 0 bases and 16 bases respectively, with 18 bases between them. Germline-derived CDR1 and CDR2 are GTSNPN and SVGIG (reference sequence). In nucleotides, the CDR3 is TGTGCCTGGAGTGTAGCGGGGTCAGCGATTAAGTTTTTT. Its protein is CAWSVAGSAIKFF.

CDR3 sequence: CASSEVGVNTEAFF. The CDR3 nucleotides read TGTGCCAGTAGTGAGGTTGGGGTGAACACTGAAGCTTTCTTT. The genes are TRBV19 and TRBJ1-1; D not resolved. Per germline, CDR1 LNHDA and CDR2 SQIVND (reference sequence). V shed 5 bases and J shed 0 bases, with 10 bases lying between them. The CDR3 length is 14 residues.

This clone was counted only a few times. The rearrangement uses TRBV6-8 and TRBJ2-7; 9 positions agree with TRBD2. In germline, CDR1 is MNHGY, CDR2 SAAAGT. J was trimmed by 9 bases and V by 6 bases; bases with no gene match: 6. CDR3 length equals 12 residues. DNA of the CDR3: TGTGCCAGCAGACTAGCGGGTGCGATGCAGTACTTC. The encoded protein is CASRLAGAMQYF.

The CDR3 is CASSPEGLAEAFF. The CDR3 region has the DNA TGTGCCAGCTCACCAGAGGGGTTGGCTGAAGCTTTCTTT. This rearrangement joins TRBV18 to TRBJ1-1, with D perhaps matching TRBD1 (5 bases). The CDR3 contains 13 residues. Germline V gene data show CDR1 as KGHSH and CDR2 as LQKENI. Trimming removed 2 bases from V and 6 bases from J, with 10 bases in between.

This clone qualifies as hyperexpanded. The CDR3 spells CASDRGNTGELFF. As DNA, the CDR3 is TGTGCCAGCGATCGGGGTAACACCGGGGAGCTGTTTTTT. The rearrangement joins TRBV6-8 to TRBJ2-2; D may be TRBD2 (5 bases). V was shortened by 8 bases and J by 2 bases, with 9 bases between the two germline ends. Per germline, CDR1 MNHGY and CDR2 SAAAGT. This CDR3 is built from 13 residues.

This sequence joins TRBV10-2 and TRBJ2-5; possibly TRBD2 for D (5 bases). Between the trimmed V and J ends, which lost 6 bases and 1 base, there was a span of 12 bases. This CDR3 region has 14 residues. The germline CDR1 and CDR2 sequences are WSHSY and SAAADI. The CDR3 is CASSEAGTQETQYF. The CDR3 DNA reads as TGCGCCAGCAGCGAGGCGGGTACCCAAGAGACCCAGTACTTC.

This chain joins TRBV25-1 and TRBJ1-4; no definite D call. Trimming took 3 bases from V and 0 from J, leaving 5 bases between them. This CDR3 spans 14 amino acids. Per the germline V gene, CDR1 is MGHDK and CDR2 is SYGVNS. The CDR3 sequence: CASSDPATNEKLFF. CDR3 nucleotide sequence: TGTGCCAGCAGTGATCCTGCAACTAATGAAAAACTGTTTTTT.

This clone was detected a few times. The chain is built from TRBV18 and TRBJ2-4, with no clear D. This CDR3 spans 14 amino acids. The germline V gene has CDR1 KGHSH and CDR2 LQKENI. V was trimmed by 0 bases and J by 7 bases, leaving 10 bases between them. The CDR3 here is CASSPPSTKNIQYF. CDR3 in DNA: TGTGCCAGCTCACCACCGTCGACAAAGAACATTCAGTACTTC.

The chain has TRBV30 and TRBJ1-2; D ambiguous. The germline V gene encodes CDR1 GTSNPN and CDR2 SVGIG (reference sequence). The V gene lost 5 bases and the J gene lost 5 bases, with 9 bases spanning the gap. The CDR3 loop spans 11 amino acids. CDR3 region: CAWQMTYGYTF. The CDR3 coding sequence is TGTGCCTGGCAGATGACTTATGGCTACACCTTC. Filled out from reference TRBV30 and TRBJ1-2, the complete variable domain reads SQTIHQWPATLVQPVGSPLSLECTVEGTSNPNLYWYRQAAGRGLQLLFYSVGIGQISSEVPQNLSASRPQDRQFILSSKKLLLSDSGFYLCAWQMTYGYTFGSGTRLTVV.

This clone was seen only a few times. V and J are TRBV1 and TRBJ2-1; TRBD2 is the table's D call, not checked against the DNA. TRBV1 constitutes a pseudogene. CDR3 length equals 16 residues. The CDR3 DNA reads as TGCGCCAGCAGCCAAGATCTTAGCGGGGACGCCAATGAGCAGTTCTTC. Its protein product is CASSQDLSGDANEQFF.

This clone was picked up a small number of times. This chain joins TRBV18 and TRBJ1-1; no clear D gene. The germline CDR1 and CDR2 sequences are KGHSH and LQKENI. This CDR3 has 17 residues. V was clipped by 0 bases and J by 3 bases, with 17 bases between them. The CDR3 region has the DNA TGTGCCAGCTCACCACCCCCATCGGACGCACTACACACTGAAGCTTTCTTT. It specifies CASSPPPSDALHTEAFF.

This clone is medium-sized (0.01 to 0.1%) in the sample. The V and J genes are TRBV11-3 and TRBJ1-2; 9 bases align to TRBD1. Germline V gene data show CDR1 as SGHNT and CDR2 as YENEEA. V lost 3 bases and J lost 8; bases outside the gene matches: 10. The CDR3 length is 15 residues. The CDR3 DNA follows: TGTGCCAGCAGCTTCCGTACAGGGGGCGCAGGCGGCTACACCTTC. Residues: CASSFRTGGAGGYTF.

The J gene is TRBJ2-7, the V gene TRBV11-3; a weak D match, TRBD1 (6 bases). CDR3 length: 17 residues. CDR1 is SGHNT, CDR2 YENEEA, per germline. The V end lost 5 bases, the J end lost 0 bases, and 20 bases lay between the germline ends. The CDR3, as DNA: TGTGCCAGCAGCGCCCTGGCCCGGGACACAACCTCCTACGAGCAGTACTTC. It codes for CASSALARDTTSYEQYF.

The chain uses TRBV30 and TRBJ1-6; D gene ambiguous. V was cut by 3 bases and J by 10 bases, with 10 bases left in between. The CDR3 sequence is 12 residues long. Germline lookup yields CDR1 GTSNPN and CDR2 SVGIG (reference sequence). The CDR3 sequence is CAWSQPSSPLHF. Written as DNA, the CDR3 is TGTGCCTGGAGCCAACCCTCCTCACCCCTCCACTTT.

The chain joins TRBV19 to TRBJ2-5; TRBD2 matches at 11 bases. The CDR3 contains 17 residues. Trimming cost V 0 bases and J 8 bases; bases outside gene matches: 11. Looked up from germline, CDR1 is LNHDA and CDR2 is SQIVND (reference sequence). Here the CDR3 DNA reads TGTGCCAGTAGTATAGATGCGGGACTAGCGGAGGAAGGAACCCAGTACTTC. Translating it yields CASSIDAGLAEEGTQYF. The full variable domain, completed using reference TRBV19 and TRBJ2-5, is DGGITQSPKYLFRKEGQNVTLSCEQNLNHDAMYWYRQDPGQGLRLIYYSQIVNDFQKGDIAEGYSVSREKKESFPLTVTSAQKNPTAFYLCASSIDAGLAEEGTQYFGPGTRLLVL.

The chain combines TRBV18 with TRBJ1-2, with D unresolved. CDR1 and CDR2 (germline): KGHSH, LQKENI. The V end lost 3 bases, the J end lost 0 bases, and 11 bases lay between the germline ends. This CDR3 contains 15 residues. The CDR3 loop is CASSPTISPNYGYTF. The CDR3 region has the DNA TGTGCCAGCTCACCGACAATCTCCCCTAACTATGGCTACACCTTC.

This clone rates as large. The V gene is TRBV6-8, the J gene TRBJ2-1; TRBD2 aligns across 9 bases. CDR3 size: 18 residues. The V gene's germline CDR1 is MNHGY and CDR2 SAAAGT. Unmatched junction bases numbered 14, after V lost 5 bases and J lost 3 bases. CDR3 sequence reads: CASSPRRVTSGIYNEQFF. As DNA, the CDR3 is TGTGCCAGCAGTCCCCGCCGCGTGACTAGCGGTATCTACAATGAGCAGTTCTTC.

V is TRBV30 and J is TRBJ2-7; 8 bases agree with TRBD2. The CDR3 contains 15 residues. Germline V lookup: CDR1 GTSNPN, CDR2 SVGIG (reference sequence). The V and J ends lost 1 base and 4 bases, in that order; junction bases with no gene match: 9. The CDR3 DNA is TGTGCCTGGAGTGGGAGGGGGGCTAGCGGGTACGAGCAGTACTTC. Protein sequence: CAWSGRGASGYEQYF. Combining the CDR3 with reference TRBV30 and TRBJ2-7 gives the whole variable domain SQTIHQWPATLVQPVGSPLSLECTVEGTSNPNLYWYRQAAGRGLQLLFYSVGIGQISSEVPQNLSASRPQDRQFILSSKKLLLSDSGFYLCAWSGRGASGYEQYFGPGTRLTVT.

This clone was seen a handful of times. The chain couples TRBV6-8 to TRBJ1-2, with D perhaps TRBD1 (5 bases). The CDR3 is made up of 16 amino acids. Germline V gene lookup returns CDR1 MNHGY and CDR2 SAAAGT. The germline V and J ends were trimmed by 5 bases and 3 bases, with 19 bases remaining between them. CDR3 in DNA: TGTGCCAGCAGTCAAAGGGTTAGGGGCTACCACTATGGCTACACCTTC. This sequence encodes CASSQRVRGYHYGYTF.

By proportion, this clone is large. The gene calls are TRBV11-3 and TRBJ2-3; D is possibly TRBD1 or TRBD2 (5 bases each). V gave up 3 bases and J gave up 6 bases, with 19 bases separating them. There are 16 residues in the CDR3. CDR1 and CDR2 from the germline V gene are SGHNT and YENEEA. The CDR3 is CASSLGWVGGGDTQYF. In nucleotides, the CDR3 is TGTGCCAGCAGCTTGGGATGGGTTGGGGGTGGCGATACGCAGTATTTT.

CDR3 DNA sequence: TGTGCCAGCAGTGGCGGTCGAGGGACCGAGCAGTACTTC. Protein: CASSGGRGTEQYF. The V and J genes are TRBV6-8 and TRBJ2-7; D is perhaps TRBD1 or TRBD2 (5 bases each). Trimming took 5 bases from V and 6 from J, leaving 14 bases between them. CDR1 MNHGY and CDR2 SAAAGT come from the germline V gene. This CDR3 is 13 amino acids long.

The V call is TRBV15, the J call TRBJ1-2; perhaps TRBD1 as D (6 bases). V shed 0 bases and J shed 4 bases, with 12 bases lying between them. The CDR3 extends over 15 amino acids. Germline V gene sequence: CDR1 LNHNV, CDR2 YYDKDF (reference sequence). For the CDR3, the DNA is TGTGCCACCAGCAGAGATCGGGGGCAGCTCTATGGCTACACCTTC. Translated: CATSRDRGQLYGYTF. The whole variable domain, remainder taken from reference TRBV15 and TRBJ1-2, is DAMVIQNPRYQVTQFGKPVTLSCSQTLNHNVMYWYQQKSSQAPKLLFHYYDKDFNNEADTPDNFQSRRPNTSFCFLDIRSPGLGDTAMYLCATSRDRGQLYGYTFGSGTRLTVV.

CDR3 sequence reads: CASSIGSSSYNEQFF. The CDR3 region has the DNA TGTGCCAGTAGTATAGGCAGCAGCTCCTACAATGAGCAGTTCTTC. The chain carries TRBV19 and TRBJ2-1, with D hard to call. The ends were cut back, 1 base at V and 0 bases at J, with 7 bases in the middle. Germline CDR1 reads LNHDA; CDR2 reads SQIVND (reference sequence). The CDR3 is 15 amino acids.

The V gene is TRBV5-1, the J gene TRBJ2-7, with TRBD1 matching 8 bases. The CDR3 sequence is 15 residues long. Germline trimming cut 4 bases from V and 1 base from J; bases unmatched to any gene: 7. The V gene's germline CDR1 is SGHRS and CDR2 YFSETQ. The chain's CDR3 is CASSTTGGRSYEQYF. CDR3 DNA sequence: TGCGCCAGCAGCACAACAGGGGGACGGTCCTACGAGCAGTACTTC.

The chain carries TRBV28 and TRBJ1-2; possible D gene TRBD1, 6 bases. This CDR3 spans 15 amino acids. The germline gives CDR1 MDHEN, CDR2 SYDVKM. Trimming took 5 bases from V and 1 from J, leaving 14 bases between them. The DNA for the CDR3 is TGTGCCAGCAGTCCAGCCGGGACACTTAACTATGGCTACACCTTC. Protein: CASSPAGTLNYGYTF.

This clone occurred a few times. The V call is TRBV30, the J call TRBJ1-3; unclear D gene. This CDR3 comprises 14 residues. Germline-derived CDR1 and CDR2 are GTSNPN and SVGIG (reference sequence). Trimming shortened V by 1 base and J by 1 base, and 8 bases separated the two germline ends. CDR3 loop: CAWSDRPSGNTIYF. For the CDR3, the DNA is TGTGCCTGGAGTGACCGACCGTCTGGAAACACCATATATTTT. The full variable domain, rest sourced from reference TRBV30 and TRBJ1-3, is SQTIHQWPATLVQPVGSPLSLECTVEGTSNPNLYWYRQAAGRGLQLLFYSVGIGQISSEVPQNLSASRPQDRQFILSSKKLLLSDSGFYLCAWSDRPSGNTIYFGEGSWLTVV.

The chain joins TRBV2 to TRBJ2-1, with a possible D match to TRBD1 (5 bases). The ends were cut back, 7 bases at V and 0 bases at J, with 13 bases in the middle. CDR1 is SNHLY and CDR2 is FYNNEI in the germline V gene. The CDR3 spans 15 residues. The CDR3 loop is CASNQQVFSYNEQFF. Here the CDR3 DNA reads TGTGCCAGCAACCAACAGGTATTCTCCTACAATGAGCAGTTCTTC.

The chain has TRBV11-3 and TRBJ1-6; 7 positions match TRBD1. V trimming: 5 bases; J trimming: 6 bases; junction bases outside the gene matches: 4. This CDR3 has 14 residues. Germline lookup yields CDR1 SGHNT and CDR2 YENEEA. The CDR3 nucleotides read TGTGCCAGCAGCAAGGGGACAGTTAATTCACCCCTCCACTTT. Amino acids: CASSKGTVNSPLHF.